The clone carrying this T cell receptor (beta chain) has a count of ten or more. This record belongs to a study of regulatory T cells in long-lasting Graves disease. The V segment lost 4 bases and the J segment 6 bases; nucleotides outside the gene matches: 4. This CDR3 has 14 residues. Germline CDR1 reads GTSNPN; CDR2 reads SVGIG (reference sequence). Time point meaning: newly diagnosed GD, antithyroid drugs for less than 3 months. Isolated PBMC RNA provided the starting material for the TCR library. It was by American Thyroid Association guidelines that Graves' disease was diagnosed. Building of the TCR beta libraries involved iRepertoire HTBI primers and Arm-PCR of CDR3 regions. TCRdb passed the multiplex PCR reads through MiXCR, listing each CDR3 protein once. The sample lists about 440,000 distinct CDR3 sequences, about 15% occurring once. In addition, the sample was reused for a study of T cells in Graves' hyperthyroidism and ophthalmopathy.

The input for sequencing was peripheral blood mononuclear cells (PBMCs), taken at new diagnosis, from a patient treated with antithyroid drugs. This receptor was taken from a woman aged 25 to 45 with Graves disease. The rearrangement links TRBV30 to TRBJ2-7; 15 bases fit TRBD2. In nucleotides, the CDR3 is TGTGCCTGGACATGGACTAGCGGGAGGGGCGAGCAGTACTTC. Translation: CAWTWTSGRGEQYF.